The 32 T cell receptor beta chains presented below share a single source sample, sequenced in a study of blood T cell repertoires in COVID-19. Produced via immunoSEQ multiplex PCR; TCRdb's table is partial and in-frame only. This sample has about 440,000 clones, with roughly 88% found just once. Sample: PBMCs or T cells enriched from blood (not recorded which). These receptors all come from a man aged 18 to 29 who had recovered from COVID-19.

This chain joins TRBV30 and TRBJ2-7; D is undetermined. This CDR3 has 13 residues. The germline V gene encodes CDR1 GTSNPN and CDR2 SVGIG (reference sequence). Trimming stripped 2 bases from V and 4 bases from J, with 12 bases between. The DNA of the CDR3 is TGTGCCTGGAGTCAAGAAGCCAGGTACGAGCAGTACTTC. Residues: CAWSQEARYEQYF.

This clone has only one observation. This rearrangement joins TRBV29-1 to TRBJ1-1; tentative D call: TRBD1 (5 bases). Germline CDR1 and CDR2: SQVTM and ANQGSEA. V gave up 7 bases and J gave up 1 base, with 13 bases separating them. The CDR3 covers 13 residues. CDR3 loop: CSALWGGNTEAFF. The CDR3 bases are TGCAGCGCCCTCTGGGGGGGGAACACTGAAGCTTTCTTT.

The chain joins TRBV6-1 to TRBJ2-1; 15 bases align to TRBD2. CDR1 is MNHNS and CDR2 is SASEGT in the germline V gene. The ends lost 2 bases at V and 3 bases at J; junction bases unmatched: 5. This CDR3 has 18 residues. CDR3 loop: CASSEKGLAGGGYNEQFF. CDR3 bases: TGTGCCAGCAGTGAAAAGGGACTAGCGGGAGGTGGCTACAATGAGCAGTTCTTC.

J is TRBJ2-1 and V is TRBV27, with 7 bases that match TRBD1. The CDR3 has 16 residues. CDR1 is MNHEY, CDR2 SMNVEV, per germline (reference sequence). With V trimmed by 5 bases and J by 4 bases, 11 bases remained unmatched. The CDR3 DNA sequence: TGTGCCAGCAGTACCCGGCGACAGGGATTTTACAATGAGCAGTTCTTC. It codes for CASSTRRQGFYNEQFF.

The sample holds a few counts of this clone. The J gene is TRBJ1-2, the V gene TRBV9; tentatively, D is TRBD1 (5 bases). V shed 4 bases and J shed 5 bases, with 15 bases lying between them. The CDR3 consists of 14 residues. Germline CDR1 SGDLS, CDR2 YYNGEE. CDR3 nucleotide sequence: TGTGCCAGCAGCCCGGGGGGACGGAAATATGGCTACACCTTC. Encoded protein: CASSPGGRKYGYTF.

This chain connects TRBV2 to TRBJ2-1; 9 positions agree with TRBD2. CDR1 is SNHLY, CDR2 FYNNEI, per germline. The CDR3 sequence is 13 residues long. Trimming took 6 bases from V and 10 from J; bases not matched to a gene: 7. As DNA, the CDR3 is TGTGCCAGCAGGGGGACTAGCCAGGGGGAGCAGTTCTTC. Protein product: CASRGTSQGEQFF.

The chain uses TRBV3-1 (or the pseudogene TRBV3-2) and TRBJ1-1; tentatively, D is TRBD1 (6 bases). The CDR3 runs to 12 residues. V lost 7 bases, J lost 9 bases, and 15 bases lay in between. CDR1 and CDR2 (germline): LGHDT, YNNKEL (reference sequence). The CDR3 here is CASNLRGSKAFF. CDR3 in DNA: TGTGCCAGCAATCTAAGGGGGAGCAAAGCTTTCTTT.

This sequence joins TRBV5-1 and TRBJ1-6; 7 positions agree with TRBD1. The ends lost 5 bases at V and 9 bases at J; junction bases unmatched: 14. CDR3 size: 16 residues. Per germline, CDR1 SGHRS and CDR2 YFSETQ. This CDR3 reads CASSSEGAFRVSPLHF. The CDR3 DNA is TGCGCCAGCAGTTCTGAGGGGGCATTTCGGGTTTCACCCCTCCACTTT.

The chain employs TRBV11-2 and TRBJ2-3; 8 bases match TRBD2. CDR3 length: 17 amino acids. Trimming removed 5 bases from V and 2 bases from J; junction bases left unmatched: 12. The V gene's germline CDR1 is SGHAT and CDR2 FQNNGV. The CDR3 loop reads CASSTSPAGDLTDTQYF. CDR3 nucleotide sequence: TGTGCCAGCAGCACAAGTCCAGCGGGAGACCTCACAGATACGCAGTATTTT.

The chain recombines TRBV9 with TRBJ2-2; a possible D gene is TRBD1 (5 bases). V shed 0 bases and J shed 2 bases, with 8 bases lying between them. CDR1 and CDR2 from the germline V gene are SGDLS and YYNGEE. CDR3 length equals 15 residues. CDR3 sequence reads: CASSVGTSNTGELFF. The CDR3 nucleotides are TGTGCCAGCAGCGTAGGGACATCTAACACCGGGGAGCTGTTTTTT.

V usage is TRBV7-8 and J usage is TRBJ2-5; D not certain. CDR3 size: 14 residues. From germline, CDR1 is SGHVS and CDR2 FQNEAQ. Trimming removed 0 bases at V and 5 bases at J, with 10 bases between. The CDR3 bases are TGTGCCAGCAGCTTAGCCCTTTCCCGGGAGACCCAGTACTTC. Translated, it gives CASSLALSRETQYF.

This CDR3 reads CASSEKSGISTDTQYF. The CDR3 nucleotides are TGTGCCAGCAGTGAAAAAAGCGGGATCTCCACAGATACGCAGTATTTT. The genes are TRBV2 and TRBJ2-3; TRBD2 matches at 7 bases. The CDR3 is 16 residues long. With V trimmed by 2 bases and J by 2 bases, 7 bases remained unmatched. The germline V gene encodes CDR1 SNHLY and CDR2 FYNNEI. The full variable domain, rest sourced from reference TRBV2 and TRBJ2-3, is EPEVTQTPSHQVTQMGQEVILRCVPISNHLYFYWYRQILGQKVEFLVSFYNNEISEKSEIFDDQFSVERPDGSNFTLKIRSTKLEDSAMYFCASSEKSGISTDTQYFGPGTRLTVL.

This clone showed up just once. This chain uses TRBV9 with TRBJ2-5; D unclear. This CDR3 contains 15 residues. Looked up from germline, CDR1 is SGDLS and CDR2 is YYNGEE. Trimming removed 0 bases from V and 5 bases from J, with 14 bases in between. The CDR3, as DNA: TGTGCCAGCAGCGTAGAACTAACGGCCCGGGAGACCCAGTACTTC. It yields the protein CASSVELTARETQYF.

The J gene is TRBJ2-1, the V gene TRBV7-9; D gene ambiguous. V lost 1 base to trimming and J lost 10 bases, with 5 bases between them. The CDR3 has 11 amino acids. The germline gives CDR1 SEHNR, CDR2 FQNEAQ (reference sequence). Here the CDR3 reads CASSLGMEQFF. The CDR3 DNA is TGTGCCAGCAGCTTAGGTATGGAGCAGTTCTTC. The full variable domain, with the rest looked up from reference TRBV7-9 and TRBJ2-1, is DTGVSQNPRHKITKRGQNVTFRCDPISEHNRLYWYRQTLGQGPEFLTYFQNEAQLEKSRLLSDRFSAERPKGSFSTLEIQRTEQGDSAMYLCASSLGMEQFFGPGTRLTVL.

The chain has TRBV19 and TRBJ1-5, with TRBD1 matching 8 bases. This CDR3 spans 13 amino acids. V lost 7 bases to trimming and J lost 6 bases; unmatched junction nucleotides: 5. CDR1 is LNHDA, CDR2 SQIVND, per germline (reference sequence). As DNA, the CDR3 is TGTGCCAGTAACGGACAGGGCCCTCAGCCCCAGCATTTT. It specifies CASNGQGPQPQHF.

The chain uses TRBV19 and TRBJ2-7; maybe TRBD1 (5 bases). With 4 bases removed from V and 2 bases from J, the gap between germline ends came to 18 bases. The CDR3 is made up of 16 amino acids. Looked up from germline, CDR1 is LNHDA and CDR2 is SQIVND (reference sequence). In DNA form, the CDR3 reads TGTGCCAGTAGTACAGGACAACTCCGACCCCCCTACGAGCAGTACTTC. Its translation: CASSTGQLRPPYEQYF. Full variable domain (outside the CDR3, taken from reference TRBV19 and TRBJ2-7): DGGITQSPKYLFRKEGQNVTLSCEQNLNHDAMYWYRQDPGQGLRLIYYSQIVNDFQKGDIAEGYSVSREKKESFPLTVTSAQKNPTAFYLCASSTGQLRPPYEQYFGPGTRLTVT.

This clone was recorded only once. This chain joins TRBV9 and TRBJ1-2; tentatively, D is TRBD1 (6 bases). V was pared by 3 bases and J by 1 base, with 10 bases between. The V gene's germline CDR1 is SGDLS and CDR2 YYNGEE. The CDR3 consists of 14 residues. The CDR3 DNA reads as TGTGCCAGCAGCGCAGGGGACCTTAACTATGGCTACACCTTC. Its protein product is CASSAGDLNYGYTF.

The chain is built from TRBV27 and TRBJ1-1, with 9 nucleotides matching TRBD1. Germline V gene data show CDR1 as MNHEY and CDR2 as SMNVEV (reference sequence). The CDR3 sequence is 15 residues long. Unmatched junction bases numbered 7, after V lost 4 bases and J lost 4 bases. Here the CDR3 DNA reads TGTGCCAGCAGTTGGGACAGGGTAGGGACCACTGAAGCTTTCTTT. This sequence encodes CASSWDRVGTTEAFF.

V is TRBV5-6 and J is TRBJ2-1; tentatively, D is TRBD2 (5 bases). Germline CDR1 and CDR2: SGHDT and YYEEEE. The CDR3 is made up of 14 amino acids. V gave up 1 base and J gave up 5 bases, with 10 bases separating them. Here the CDR3 reads CASSLISGNNEQFF. Written as DNA, the CDR3 is TGTGCCAGCAGCTTGATCAGCGGAAACAATGAGCAGTTCTTC.

The chain employs TRBV5-5 and TRBJ2-7, with 10 bases identical to TRBD2. This CDR3 has 14 amino acids. The germline V gene encodes CDR1 SGHKS and CDR2 YYEKEE (reference sequence). Germline trimming cut 7 bases from V and 12 bases from J; bases unmatched to any gene: 16. CDR3 loop: CASGSGASGRTRYF. The CDR3 DNA follows: TGTGCCAGCGGGAGTGGGGCTAGCGGGAGAACTCGGTACTTC.

The J gene is TRBJ2-1, the V gene TRBV12-5; 9 bases align to TRBD1. From germline, CDR1 is LGHNT and CDR2 FRNRAP. With 5 bases clipped from V and 9 bases from J, the junction kept 5 bases outside the gene matches. The CDR3 covers 13 residues. CDR3 protein: CASGRQGVGEQFF. CDR3 in DNA: TGTGCTAGTGGTCGACAGGGGGTCGGTGAGCAGTTCTTC.

The chain combines TRBV5-1 with TRBJ2-1, with 7 bases aligning to TRBD2. The CDR3 has 18 amino acids. Germline values: CDR1 SGHRS, CDR2 YFSETQ. The junction had 13 bases not matched to a gene; V was cut back by 2 bases and J by 2 bases. In DNA form, the CDR3 reads TGCGCCAGCAGCTTTGGGAGGGGCGGGAGCGACCCCTACAATGAGCAGTTCTTC. This translates into CASSFGRGGSDPYNEQFF.

The chain has TRBV28 and TRBJ2-7; TRBD2 might be the D (6 bases). The length of the CDR3 is 13 residues. Trimming took 3 bases from V and 6 from J, leaving 12 bases between them. Germline V gene sequence: CDR1 MDHEN, CDR2 SYDVKM. This CDR3 is CASSLMGTGEQYF. The DNA of the CDR3 is TGTGCCAGCAGTTTGATGGGGACTGGCGAGCAGTACTTC.

The chain joins TRBV27 to TRBJ2-2; D is perhaps TRBD1 (7 bases). V was clipped by 2 bases and J by 5 bases, with 18 bases between them. CDR1 is MNHEY, CDR2 SMNVEV, per germline (reference sequence). The CDR3 consists of 17 residues. The CDR3: CASSLEVGRGRTGELFF. DNA of the CDR3: TGTGCCAGCAGTTTAGAAGTAGGCAGGGGGAGGACCGGGGAGCTGTTTTTT.

This chain links TRBV5-1 with TRBJ2-1, with D perhaps matching TRBD2 (6 bases). Trimming cost V 4 bases and J 1 base, with 9 bases left between them. The CDR3 runs 14 residues. In germline, CDR1 is SGHRS, CDR2 YFSETQ. Written as DNA, the CDR3 is TGCGCCAGCAGCGGGGGAGGATCCTACAATGAGCAGTTCTTC. Residues: CASSGGGSYNEQFF.

The V and J genes are TRBV7-3 and TRBJ2-2; TRBD2 agrees at 9 bases. Germline CDR1 SGHTA, CDR2 FQGTGA. With 2 bases clipped from V and 1 base from J, the junction kept 5 bases outside the gene matches. This CDR3 comprises 17 residues. CDR3 sequence reads: CASSLGRSGRNTGELFF. CDR3 DNA: TGTGCCAGCAGCTTAGGACGTAGCGGGAGGAACACCGGGGAGCTGTTTTTT.

Here the CDR3 DNA reads TGTGCCACTCAGAACAGCTACACTGAAGCTTTCTTT. Translating gives CATQNSYTEAFF. V gene TRBV6-5 combines with J gene TRBJ1-1, with D unresolved. CDR1 and CDR2 from the germline V gene are MNHEY and SVGAGI. The V end was cut by 10 bases, the J end by 3 bases, with 12 bases between. The CDR3 has 12 residues.

The chain links TRBV27 to TRBJ1-2, with 9 positions matching TRBD1. CDR1 is MNHEY and CDR2 is SMNVEV in the germline V gene (reference sequence). The length of the CDR3 is 15 residues. V gave up 4 bases and J gave up 5 bases; unmatched junction bases: 8. CDR3 in amino acids: CASSSPGQGRYGYTF. DNA for the CDR3: TGTGCCAGCAGTTCCCCGGGACAGGGAAGATATGGCTACACCTTC.

The V call is TRBV2, the J call TRBJ2-7; 7 bases align to TRBD1. Per the germline V gene, CDR1 is SNHLY and CDR2 is FYNNEI. The CDR3 runs 15 residues. The J segment lost 4 bases and the V segment lost 1 base, leaving 7 bases of the junction unmatched. The CDR3 region is CASSEGQRGPYEQYF. CDR3 DNA: TGTGCCAGCAGTGAAGGACAGAGGGGGCCATACGAGCAGTACTTC.

This clone was recorded once. The chain combines TRBV5-1 with TRBJ1-6; 10 bases align to TRBD1. J gave up 0 bases and V 4 bases, and 7 bases lay outside the gene matches. This CDR3 spans 18 amino acids. Per germline, CDR1 SGHRS and CDR2 YFSETQ. The CDR3: CASSLDRGGLSYNSPLHF. CDR3 in DNA: TGCGCCAGCAGCCTGGACAGGGGGGGACTCTCCTATAATTCACCCCTCCACTTT.

The chain combines TRBV20-1 with TRBJ1-1; D is unclear. The germline V and J ends were trimmed by 4 bases and 5 bases, with 8 bases remaining between them. CDR1 and CDR2 (germline): DFQATT, SNEGSKA (reference sequence). This CDR3 is built from 11 residues. The CDR3 nucleotides read TGCAGTGCTACTGGCCCAACTGAAGCTTTCTTT. Amino acid sequence: CSATGPTEAFF.

This chain joins TRBV27 and TRBJ2-2, with 12 bases matching TRBD1. This CDR3 contains 16 residues. J was trimmed by 5 bases and V by 8 bases; bases with no gene match: 9. Germline-derived CDR1 and CDR2 are MNHEY and SMNVEV (reference sequence). For the CDR3, the DNA is TGTGCCAGCGCCCCGGGACAGGGGGCAAGGACCGGGGAGCTGTTTTTT. Translated: CASAPGQGARTGELFF.